Shown below are 30 T cell receptor beta chains from a single sample sequenced in a study of OX40 agonist ivuxolimab in advanced cancers. Here immunoSEQ multiplex PCR was the method, and the copy in TCRdb shows in-frame clones only, minus some. Of some 46,000 clones listed, nearly 90% were seen once; the top ten hold roughly 18%. Source: CD4+ or CD8+ T cells sorted from blood, taken in a trial of the OX40 agonist ivuxolimab. The receptors shown here come from an adult with an advanced solid tumor such as melanoma, head and neck, liver or kidney cancer.

CDR3 region: CASSLILADDNEQFF. The CDR3, as DNA: TGTGCCAGCAGCTTGATATTAGCAGATGACAATGAGCAGTTCTTC. The chain couples TRBV5-8 to TRBJ2-1; no firm D call. The CDR3 loop spans 15 amino acids. Germline CDR1 reads SGHTS; CDR2 reads YDEGEE. Deletions cut 1 base from V and 5 bases from J, with 13 bases between.

In DNA, the CDR3 is TGTGCCAGCAGTGAATATTTCCCCGGTGACGGGCAGTACTTC. It codes for CASSEYFPGDGQYF. V is TRBV25-1 and J is TRBJ2-7; D unclear. Germline CDR1 is MGHDK and CDR2 is SYGVNS. With 0 bases removed from V and 9 bases from J, the gap between germline ends came to 15 bases. This CDR3 is built from 14 residues.

The V and J genes are TRBV27 and TRBJ1-5; maybe TRBD1 (5 bases). The CDR3 is 14 residues long. The V gene's germline CDR1 is MNHEY and CDR2 SMNVEV (reference sequence). Between the trimmed V and J ends, which lost 1 base and 6 bases, there was a span of 10 bases. CDR3 in amino acids: CASSLLGESQPQHF. The CDR3 nucleotides are TGTGCCAGCAGTTTATTAGGGGAGAGTCAGCCCCAGCATTTT.

The V and J genes are TRBV28 and TRBJ2-1; 7 bases fit TRBD1. This CDR3 region has 14 residues. J was trimmed by 4 bases and V by 5 bases; bases with no gene match: 5. Germline-derived CDR1 and CDR2 are MDHEN and SYDVKM. CDR3 DNA: TGTGCCAGCAGTCCCCGACAGGGTTACAATGAGCAGTTCTTC. Amino acid sequence: CASSPRQGYNEQFF.

The V call is TRBV11-2, the J call TRBJ1-1, with TRBD1 matching 7 bases. This CDR3 region has 13 residues. After removal of 1 base from V and 7 bases from J, the junction contained 3 bases not matched to a gene. The germline CDR1 and CDR2 sequences are SGHAT and FQNNGV. Here the CDR3 DNA reads TGTGCCAGCAGCTTAGGGACAGGCGTTGAAGCTTTCTTT. As protein: CASSLGTGVEAFF.

The chain links TRBV27 to TRBJ2-7, with 10 bases lining up with TRBD1. The junction had 10 bases not matched to a gene; V was cut back by 5 bases and J by 3 bases. This CDR3 has 16 residues. Germline assignment: CDR1 MNHEY and CDR2 SMNVEV (reference sequence). CDR3 sequence reads: CASSPKAGTGDYEQYF. The DNA of the CDR3 is TGTGCCAGCAGTCCTAAAGCCGGGACAGGGGACTACGAGCAGTACTTC.

This chain links TRBV19 with TRBJ1-5, with D possibly TRBD1 on 5 matching bases. The length of the CDR3 is 15 residues. Germline lookup yields CDR1 LNHDA and CDR2 SQIVND (reference sequence). Between the trimmed V and J ends, which lost 1 base and 2 bases, there was a span of 9 bases. CDR3: CASSIVGGGNQPQHF. The CDR3 DNA sequence: TGTGCCAGTAGTATAGTGGGAGGGGGCAATCAGCCCCAGCATTTT.

V gene TRBV21-1 combines with J gene TRBJ1-2; the table names TRBD1, a call not compared with the DNA. TRBV21-1 is deemed a pseudogene. The CDR3 is made up of 13 amino acids. CDR3 loop: CASSKGISYGYTF. CDR3 DNA sequence: TGTGCCAGCAGCAAAGGAATCAGCTATGGCTACACCTTC.

The genes are TRBV5-6 and TRBJ1-4; D is unresolved. CDR1 is SGHDT and CDR2 is YYEEEE in the germline V gene. There are 17 residues in the CDR3. V was shortened by 0 bases and J by 11 bases, with 23 bases between the two germline ends. CDR3: CASSLAGLDGGVGKLFF. In nucleotides, the CDR3 is TGTGCCAGCAGCTTGGCGGGCCTTGACGGCGGGGTCGGGAAACTGTTTTTT.

This chain uses TRBV14 with TRBJ2-3; no clear D gene. With 2 bases removed from V and 5 bases from J, the gap between germline ends came to 8 bases. Per germline, CDR1 SGHDN and CDR2 FVKESK. The length of the CDR3 is 13 residues. Here the CDR3 DNA reads TGTGCCAGCAGCCAATGGCGGATAGATACGCAGTATTTT. This codes for CASSQWRIDTQYF.

The rearrangement links TRBV6-5 to TRBJ2-7, with D tentatively TRBD2 (5 bases). This CDR3 is built from 13 residues. Germline V gene lookup returns CDR1 MNHEY and CDR2 SVGAGI. V lost 2 bases to trimming and J lost 3 bases, with 8 bases between them. As DNA, the CDR3 is TGTGCCAGCAGTTACGGACTGAGCTACGAGCAGTACTTC. It specifies CASSYGLSYEQYF.

The V call is TRBV27, the J call TRBJ2-1; D gene uncertain. This CDR3 contains 17 residues. Germline values: CDR1 MNHEY, CDR2 SMNVEV (reference sequence). V was cut by 3 bases and J by 0 bases, with 15 bases left in between. The CDR3, as DNA: TGTGCCAGCAGTTTGTGGAGCCTACCAAGCTCCTACAATGAGCAGTTCTTC. Translation: CASSLWSLPSSYNEQFF.

This chain uses TRBV2 with TRBJ1-1; no reliable D call. CDR3 length: 14 residues. Looked up from germline, CDR1 is SNHLY and CDR2 is FYNNEI. Trimming pared 3 bases from V and 6 bases from J, leaving 14 bases between. CDR3 amino acids: CASSDEGIWPEAFF. The CDR3 DNA sequence: TGTGCCAGCAGTGACGAAGGGATCTGGCCTGAAGCTTTCTTT.

This rearrangement joins TRBV5-4 to TRBJ1-1; the match to TRBD1 covers 8 bases. This CDR3 is built from 15 residues. Per the germline V gene, CDR1 is SGHNT and CDR2 is YYREEE (reference sequence). V lost 0 bases, J lost 0 bases, and 1 base stayed unmatched. The CDR3 nucleotides are TGTGCCAGCAGCTTGGGGACAGGGCTGAACACTGAAGCTTTCTTT. Residues: CASSLGTGLNTEAFF.

This chain joins TRBV19 and TRBJ1-1; D gene uncertain. There are 13 residues in the CDR3. Trimming took off 3 bases at V and 7 bases at J, with 12 bases between the two ends. CDR1 and CDR2 from the germline V gene are LNHDA and SQIVND (reference sequence). The CDR3 loop reads CASSIVMGNEAFF. In nucleotides, the CDR3 is TGTGCCAGTAGTATCGTGATGGGAAATGAAGCTTTCTTT.

The rearrangement uses TRBV6-5 and TRBJ2-3; D assignment may be TRBD1 or TRBD2 (6 bases each). V gave up 7 bases and J gave up 6 bases, with 11 bases separating them. Germline-derived CDR1 and CDR2 are MNHEY and SVGAGI. This CDR3 is 12 amino acids long. The CDR3 sequence: CASTRGGDTQYF. In DNA, the CDR3 is TGTGCCAGCACCAGGGGAGGCGATACGCAGTATTTT.

In nucleotides, the CDR3 is TGTGCCAGCAGGTACGACAATCCATTGAGAGAGACCCAGTACTTC. It is translated as CASRYDNPLRETQYF. The chain joins TRBV28 to TRBJ2-5; D unresolved. V lost 6 bases to trimming and J lost 4 bases, with 18 bases between them. Germline assignment: CDR1 MDHEN and CDR2 SYDVKM. The CDR3 is 15 residues long.

The CDR3 DNA is TGTGCCAGCAGCTCCCAGAAAACGACAGGTCTCCTCGAGCAGTACGTC. Translating gives CASSSQKTTGLLEQYV. The chain combines TRBV7-8 with TRBJ2-7, with D possibly matching TRBD1 (6 bases). Germline V gene sequence: CDR1 SGHVS, CDR2 FQNEAQ. The CDR3 sequence is 16 residues long. The V gene lost 4 bases and the J gene lost 6 bases, with 22 bases spanning the gap.

The chain is built from TRBV6-6 and TRBJ2-7; no clear D. Trimming removed 5 bases at V and 0 bases at J, with 11 bases between. The CDR3 is 14 residues long. Germline loops: CDR1 MNHNY, CDR2 SVGAGI (reference sequence). CDR3 coding DNA: TGTGCCAGCAGTCCTCTTGGAAGCTCCTACGAGCAGTACTTC. Its protein product is CASSPLGSSYEQYF.

The rearrangement uses TRBV7-9 and TRBJ2-2; tentatively, D is TRBD2 (6 bases). Trimming cost V 6 bases and J 4 bases, with 6 bases left between them. The CDR3 length is 12 residues. CDR1 SEHNR and CDR2 FQNEAQ come from the germline V gene (reference sequence). The CDR3 spells CASREGTGELFF. CDR3 DNA sequence: TGTGCCAGCAGGGAGGGCACCGGGGAGCTGTTTTTT.

This clone is a singleton in its sample. The rearrangement links TRBV7-3 to TRBJ2-5; 7 bases fit TRBD1. Germline V CDR1 and CDR2: SGHTA, FQGTGA. This CDR3 is 15 amino acids long. The V gene end was trimmed by 2 bases and the J gene end by 2 bases; junction bases not matched to a gene: 5. CDR3 sequence (DNA): TGTGCCAGCAGCTTATTTCCGGACAGGCAAGAGACCCAGTACTTC. It yields the protein CASSLFPDRQETQYF.

CDR3 residues: CASSETGPHRYGYTF. CDR3 DNA: TGTGCCAGCAGTGAAACAGGCCCTCACCGCTATGGCTACACCTTC. The V gene is TRBV6-1, the J gene TRBJ1-2; perhaps TRBD1 as D (5 bases). V lost 2 bases and J 4 bases, leaving 14 bases between the germline ends. The CDR3 spans 15 residues. Germline-derived CDR1 and CDR2 are MNHNS and SASEGT.

The CDR3 sequence is CASSAWTGVDDEQYF. Here the CDR3 DNA reads TGTGCCAGTAGTGCCTGGACAGGGGTGGACGACGAGCAGTACTTC. The chain joins TRBV19 to TRBJ2-7, with TRBD1 matching 9 bases. CDR1 and CDR2 from the germline V gene are LNHDA and SQIVND (reference sequence). V dropped 5 bases and J dropped 5; count of bases not matched to a gene: 10. The CDR3 covers 15 residues.

CDR3 region: CASSDFFQGATQETQYF. The CDR3, as DNA: TGTGCCAGCAGTGATTTCTTTCAGGGGGCAACCCAAGAGACCCAGTACTTC. This chain links TRBV6-1 with TRBJ2-5; TRBD1 matches 8 bases. The CDR3 spans 17 residues. Germline CDR1 reads MNHNS; CDR2 reads SASEGT. The junction had 10 bases not matched to a gene; V was cut back by 3 bases and J by 1 base.

The gene calls are TRBV10-3 and TRBJ1-1; D is perhaps TRBD1 (5 bases). CDR1 ENHRY and CDR2 SYGVKD come from the germline V gene. Between the trimmed V and J ends, which lost 0 bases and 0 bases, there was a span of 14 bases. This CDR3 is built from 17 residues. In nucleotides, the CDR3 is TGTGCCATCAGTGAGTCAAGGGACGGAAGCCTGAACACTGAAGCTTTCTTT. This encodes CAISESRDGSLNTEAFF.

This clone occurred a few times. This chain connects TRBV7-2 to TRBJ1-5; 8 bases are a match to TRBD1. The CDR3 has 15 amino acids. CDR1 and CDR2 (germline): SGHTA, FQGNSA. V was pared by 5 bases and J by 0 bases, with 3 bases of the junction left unmatched. The CDR3, as DNA: TGTGCCAGCAGCCCGGGACAGGCTAGCAATCAGCCCCAGCATTTT. Amino acids: CASSPGQASNQPQHF.

The chain employs TRBV6-5 and TRBJ2-3; D call uncertain. This CDR3 has 13 amino acids. CDR1 is MNHEY and CDR2 is SVGAGI in the germline V gene. Trimming cost V 6 bases and J 3 bases, with 10 bases left between them. DNA of the CDR3: TGTGCCAGCAGCTCGGATCGGACAGATACGCAGTATTTT. It yields the protein CASSSDRTDTQYF.

V usage is TRBV2 and J usage is TRBJ1-1; no clear D. This CDR3 has 16 amino acids. The V end lost 8 bases, the J end lost 2 bases, and 21 bases lay between the germline ends. From germline, CDR1 is SNHLY and CDR2 FYNNEI. For the CDR3, the DNA is TGTGCCAGCTGCCATACCTGGGGTTGCATAAACACTGAAGCTTTCTTT. It encodes CASCHTWGCINTEAFF.

The chain carries TRBV4-3 and TRBJ2-5; a possible D gene is TRBD2 (5 bases). V dropped 1 base and J dropped 5 bases, with 11 bases sitting between them. The germline V gene encodes CDR1 LGHNA and CDR2 YSLEER. This CDR3 is built from 14 residues. The chain's CDR3 is CASSQGAPGETQYF. CDR3 DNA: TGCGCCAGCAGCCAAGGGGCCCCGGGGGAGACCCAGTACTTC.

The chain uses TRBV4-2 and TRBJ2-3; D gene ambiguous. Trimming pared 1 base from V and 2 bases from J, leaving 7 bases between. Germline assignment: CDR1 LGHNA and CDR2 YNFKEQ. The CDR3 runs to 14 residues. CDR3 coding DNA: TGTGCCAGCAGCCAAGTGCCCTACACAGATACGCAGTATTTT. Its translation is CASSQVPYTDTQYF.